This entry lists 20 T cell receptor beta chains sequenced from one sample in a study of response to subunit inactivated influenza vaccine. Each CDR3 protein gets one entry after TCRdb re-called the RT-PCR reads with MiXCR. The sample lists more than 500,000 distinct CDR3 sequences; over 9% were seen once. The sample also formed part of further work on T cells expressing NK-cell markers. Turning to that study: TCR beta cDNA was made by 5'RACE template switching with UMIs.

The sequenced sample was PBMCs from blood, obtained on the day of vaccination. The receptors shown here come from a middle-aged man who received an inactivated influenza vaccine.

This clonotype was picked up a small number of times. The genes are TRBV12-3 or TRBV12-4 and TRBJ2-7; D may match TRBD1 or TRBD2 (5 bases each). The germline V and J ends were trimmed by 2 bases and 2 bases, with 22 bases remaining between them. This CDR3 comprises 18 residues. The CDR3 protein is CASSLSPGKGAKAYEQYF. CDR3 DNA: TGTGCCAGCAGTTTATCTCCAGGGAAGGGAGCTAAGGCCTACGAGCAGTACTTC.

The chain is built from TRBV5-1 and TRBJ1-5; no firm D call. The V end was cut by 2 bases, the J end by 9 bases, with 12 bases between. Germline V gene sequence: CDR1 SGHRS, CDR2 YFSETQ. This CDR3 contains 13 residues. The CDR3 bases are TGCGCCAGCAGCTTCGGTGGGGATGGGCCCCAGCATTTT. Translated: CASSFGGDGPQHF.

This clonotype came up a few times. This chain joins TRBV24-1 and TRBJ2-1; possible D gene TRBD2, 6 bases. V gave up 7 bases and J gave up 5 bases, with 17 bases separating them. The CDR3 has 15 amino acids. CDR1 and CDR2 (germline): KGHDR, SFDVKD. For the CDR3, the DNA is TGTGCCACCAGGTCAGGAGGGGATTACCACAATGAGCAGTTCTTC. This sequence encodes CATRSGGDYHNEQFF.

The chain couples TRBV19 to TRBJ2-5; 9 nucleotides agree with TRBD2. The CDR3 is 16 residues long. Germline CDR1 and CDR2: LNHDA and SQIVND (reference sequence). V was pared by 7 bases and J by 5 bases, with 14 bases of the junction left unmatched. Here the CDR3 reads CASTERVLAGLETQYF. In DNA, the CDR3 is TGTGCCAGTACAGAGCGGGTCCTAGCGGGACTGGAGACCCAGTACTTC.

This clonotype was recorded once. This sequence may be a read error, since a much larger clone differs from it by one base. The genes are TRBV28 and TRBJ1-6; TRBD1 is a possible D gene (5 bases). Germline CDR1 MDHEN, CDR2 SYDVKM. The CDR3 extends over 16 amino acids. This chain's CDR3 is CASSLWPTVGGSPHHF. The CDR3 nucleotides read TGTGCCAGCAGTTTATGGCCGACGGTGGGGGGATCACCCCACCACTTT. The whole variable domain, filled in from reference TRBV28 and TRBJ1-6, reads DVKVTQSSRYLVKRTGEKVFLECVQDMDHENMFWYRQDPGLGLRLIYFSYDVKMKEKGDIPEGYSVSREKKERFSLILESASTNQTSMYLCASSLWPTVGGSPHHFGNGTRLTVT.

This clonotype was counted only a few times. The chain links TRBV6-1 to TRBJ1-2; a possible D gene is TRBD1 (6 bases). Trimming stripped 6 bases from V and 0 bases from J, with 17 bases between. The CDR3 totals 16 residues. Germline CDR1 reads MNHNS; CDR2 reads SASEGT. CDR3 coding DNA: TGTGCCAGCAGGGACAGAAGGGTCTTAGCTAACTATGGCTACACCTTC. It is translated as CASRDRRVLANYGYTF.

There are a few counts of this clonotype. The chain combines TRBV14 with TRBJ2-7; D is unclear. CDR3 length equals 15 residues. Trimming removed 6 bases from V and 0 bases from J, with 15 bases in between. CDR1 is SGHDN and CDR2 is FVKESK in the germline V gene. CDR3 sequence: CASSLHYPTSYEQYF. CDR3 bases: TGTGCCAGCAGTCTTCACTACCCGACCTCCTACGAGCAGTACTTC.

This clonotype was observed a handful of times. V usage is TRBV11-2 and J usage is TRBJ2-7, with 7 bases matching TRBD1. The germline gives CDR1 SGHAT, CDR2 FQNNGV. J gave up 3 bases and V 0 bases, and 2 bases lay outside the gene matches. CDR3 length: 14 amino acids. Here the CDR3 reads CASSLDRTGYEQYF. As DNA, the CDR3 is TGTGCCAGCAGCTTAGACCGGACAGGCTACGAGCAGTACTTC.

CDR3 nucleotide sequence: TGCGCCAGCAGCTTGAGTACGGCCTTGAACACTGAAGCTTTCTTT. Its protein is CASSLSTALNTEAFF. The rearrangement links TRBV5-1 to TRBJ1-1; D gene ambiguous. Germline CDR1 and CDR2: SGHRS and YFSETQ. V lost 1 base, J lost 0 bases, and 10 bases lay in between. The length of the CDR3 is 15 residues.

This clonotype has more than one count but fewer than ten. V is TRBV12-3 or TRBV12-4 and J is TRBJ2-3; D possibly corresponds to TRBD1 (5 bases). V lost 8 bases to trimming and J lost 4 bases, with 7 bases between them. The length of the CDR3 is 11 residues. The CDR3 sequence: CASVGADTQYF. The CDR3 DNA reads as TGTGCCAGCGTAGGGGCAGATACGCAGTATTTT.

This clonotype has ten or more counts. This chain uses TRBV11-2 with TRBJ1-5; D unclear. The CDR3 has 17 amino acids. V lost 2 bases, J lost 0 bases, and 14 bases lay in between. Looked up from germline, CDR1 is SGHAT and CDR2 is FQNNGV. CDR3 in amino acids: CASSLSDVGNSNQPQHF. The CDR3 bases are TGTGCCAGCAGCTTATCGGACGTTGGTAATAGCAATCAGCCCCAGCATTTT. The full variable domain, with the rest looked up from reference TRBV11-2 and TRBJ1-5, is EAGVAQSPRYKIIEKRQSVAFWCNPISGHATLYWYQQILGQGPKLLIQFQNNGVVDDSQLPKDRFSAERLKGVDSTLKIQPAKLEDSAVYLCASSLSDVGNSNQPQHFGDGTRLSIL.

This chain links TRBV2 with TRBJ2-1, with D perhaps matching TRBD1 (5 bases). CDR1 is SNHLY and CDR2 is FYNNEI in the germline V gene. V was clipped by 8 bases and J by 11 bases, with 25 bases between them. The CDR3 runs 15 residues. Written as DNA, the CDR3 is TGTGCCAGCGGAATCCCTCCATCCCAGGGAAGTCAGCAGTTCTTC. Protein sequence: CASGIPPSQGSQQFF.

This clonotype was detected only a few times. V usage is TRBV27 and J usage is TRBJ2-3, with 7 bases identical to TRBD1. J was trimmed by 0 bases and V by 5 bases; bases with no gene match: 8. This CDR3 spans 16 amino acids. The germline V gene encodes CDR1 MNHEY and CDR2 SMNVEV (reference sequence). The CDR3 coding sequence is TGTGCCAGCAGTCGCCACAGGGGCCAGAGCACAGATACGCAGTATTTT. It yields the protein CASSRHRGQSTDTQYF.

This clonotype was counted a few times. The chain recombines TRBV5-6 with TRBJ2-7; 9 nucleotides align to TRBD2. The CDR3 has 15 residues. The V and J ends lost 3 bases and 4 bases, in that order; junction bases with no gene match: 8. Germline CDR1 and CDR2: SGHDT and YYEEEE. CDR3 bases: TGTGCCAGCAGCTCGACCGGGACTAGCTGGTACGAGCAGTACTTC. Translated: CASSSTGTSWYEQYF.

The chain uses TRBV9 and TRBJ1-2; a possible D gene is TRBD1 (5 bases). The CDR3 contains 13 residues. The V end was cut by 4 bases, the J end by 4 bases, with 11 bases between. The germline gives CDR1 SGDLS, CDR2 YYNGEE. CDR3 nucleotide sequence: TGTGCCAGCAGCCCGACAGATTCCTATGGCTACACCTTC. It translates to CASSPTDSYGYTF.

This clonotype occurred a few times. This chain's CDR3 is CASSQDRYGTSGYEQYF. The CDR3 region has the DNA TGTGCCAGCAGCCAAGATCGCTACGGGACTAGCGGGTACGAGCAGTACTTC. This chain links TRBV4-2 with TRBJ2-7, with 12 bases that match TRBD2. There are 17 residues in the CDR3. Germline V lookup: CDR1 LGHNA, CDR2 YNFKEQ. Losses at the gene ends were 0 bases for V and 4 bases for J; bases not matched to a gene: 7.

The rearrangement links TRBV30 to TRBJ2-2, with D perhaps TRBD1 (6 bases). V was trimmed by 1 base and J by 9 bases, leaving 12 bases between them. The V gene's germline CDR1 is GTSNPN and CDR2 SVGIG (reference sequence). This CDR3 contains 13 residues. The CDR3 protein is CAWSEGVRRELFF. The CDR3 DNA reads as TGTGCCTGGAGTGAGGGGGTCAGGAGGGAGCTGTTTTTT. Complete variable domain (other parts from reference TRBV30 and TRBJ2-2): SQTIHQWPATLVQPVGSPLSLECTVEGTSNPNLYWYRQAAGRGLQLLFYSVGIGQISSEVPQNLSASRPQDRQFILSSKKLLLSDSGFYLCAWSEGVRRELFFGEGSRLTVL.

This clonotype was counted ten times or more. The chain uses TRBV12-3 or TRBV12-4 and TRBJ1-5; 9 nucleotides align to TRBD1. The CDR3 extends over 16 amino acids. Trimming removed 6 bases from V and 0 bases from J; junction bases left unmatched: 6. Here the CDR3 reads CASRKGQGYSNQPQHF. The CDR3 coding sequence is TGTGCCAGCAGAAAGGGACAGGGCTATAGCAATCAGCCCCAGCATTTT.

This clonotype was seen ten or more times. The genes are TRBV18 and TRBJ1-1; D gene ambiguous. CDR3 length: 13 residues. The V gene's germline CDR1 is KGHSH and CDR2 LQKENI. Trimming stripped 8 bases from V and 2 bases from J, with 12 bases between. CDR3 nucleotides: TGTGCCAGCAGCCCTAGGGAAAACACTGAAGCTTTCTTT. Amino acid sequence: CASSPRENTEAFF.

This clonotype occurred a few times. The chain is built from TRBV5-1 and TRBJ2-7; 9 nucleotides align to TRBD2. Germline V gives CDR1 SGHRS, CDR2 YFSETQ. J gave up 0 bases and V 0 bases, and 4 bases lay outside the gene matches. The CDR3 length is 16 residues. The CDR3 coding sequence is TGCGCCAGCAGCTTGGGACCAGCGGGGGGCTCCTACGAGCAGTACTTC. Translating gives CASSLGPAGGSYEQYF.